This T cell receptor beta chain was obtained from a study of cytomegalovirus exposure and HLA in healthy donors listed by TCRdb under 2017. With respect to the entire study: An earlier analysis of more than 550 of the donors reported approximately 280 Gb of sequence data and around 120 million unique TCR beta sequences obtained from approximately 180 million T cells. About 320 gigabases of sequencing data and 70 million to 100 million unique TCR sequences were included in an early release covering several hundred HLA-typed donors. The genetic ancestry cluster associated with self-reported Caucasian donors included around four fifths of the approximately 400 genotyped donors. The aim of the study was to test whether cataloging public T cell receptors could identify signatures of past pathogen exposure. The T cell repertoires of 700 or so subjects were profiled by immunosequencing and related to cytomegalovirus serostatus. In addition to the first cohort of roughly 700 subjects, a separate validation cohort of under 150 different subjects was used. High-throughput TCR immunosequencing, statistical association of individual TCRs with disease status, and machine learning were combined to predict cytomegalovirus infection status. To study patterns of TCR occurrence, a later analysis re-analyzed previously published TCR beta repertoires from around 700 donors and added high-resolution HLA genotyping. Rather than drawing on any new phenotypic data, the later analysis identified candidate immune exposures from TCR beta sequences and the way those sequences occurred across donors. An earlier analysis of around 580 of the donors used high-throughput TCR beta sequencing to judge whether each TCR beta V gene segment behaved as functional or pseudogenic. Donor age, sex, ethnicity and CMV serostatus were collected together with the repertoire data. A later genetic analysis used genome-wide SNP genotypes for 398 of the 666 donors, treating that subset as a discovery cohort. All discovery cohort repertoires had been generated using a single sequencing platform. HLA typing included class I and class II loci at four-digit resolution. Typing coverage differed by locus: A, B, C, DRB1 and DQB1 were typed in roughly 620-630 donors, DQA1 in 522, DPA1 in around 600, and DPB1 in approximately 450. Four to six DR-DQ haplotypes were handled as single units for association and clustering, since linkage in the cohort was strong. Across 300 to 500 genotyped donors of the cohort, an average of roughly 200,000 unique TCR beta nucleotide sequences per donor were sequenced, and roughly a sixth of those sequences were non-productive.

Library generation was performed with the immunoSEQ multiplex PCR assay. A mixture of 60 forward primers for TCR Vbeta segments and 13 reverse primers for TCR Jbeta segments was used in the multiplex PCR. The CDR3 region of rearranged TCR beta genes was amplified from genomic DNA with a multiplex PCR assay. Amplified TCR beta libraries were sequenced as 87-base-pair reads on the Illumina HiSeq System. In the paper's pipeline: In a later analysis, roughly 80 million unique TCR beta chains were counted across the approximately 640 repertoires, and about 9.9 million of these chains were shared by at least two donors. Raw reads were error-corrected and collapsed into unique sequences with a nearest-neighbor algorithm that merged closely related sequences to remove PCR and sequencing errors. CDR3 sequences were aligned to IMGT reference sequences to assign V, D and J gene segments. For a sequence to be retained, a match of at least six nucleotides was required to both a V gene segment and a J gene segment. Rearrangements were called productive when the CDR3 lacked stop codons and stayed in frame with V and J; all others were non-productive. CDR3 was defined by IMGT convention, running from the second conserved V-encoded cysteine to the conserved J-encoded phenylalanine. The earlier analysis of about 560 of the donors excluded any sequence lacking an unambiguous match to a single V gene segment. In an earlier analysis of almost 600 of the donors, a V segment was called functional when productive rearrangements were above 56.7%, and segregating when the standard deviation between donors exceeded 5%. A statistical classification framework was built for diagnosing cytomegalovirus status from the catalog of TCR beta chain sequences. A later analysis assigned V and J genes by comparing TCR nucleotide sequences with IMGT/GENE-DB human TR gene sequences. Using the TCRdist pipeline, a later analysis assigned CDR3 sequences along with most-parsimonious VDJ recombination scenarios. In a later analysis, every TCR beta chain was defined by the combination of its CDR3 amino acid sequence and its V-gene family, and reads without a unique V-gene family were dropped. As a way to deal with suspected cross-contamination and a sequencing artifact, a later analysis dropped over 550 nucleotide sequences that were highly shared and had low generation probability. In a later analysis, a clonal expansion index was calculated for each public chain from normalized within-repertoire ranks of inferred template counts. A later analysis computed generation probabilities with a VDJ recombination model fitted to out-of-frame rearrangements, and checked the results against IGoR. In a later analysis, hypergeometric tests were used to score TCR-TCR, TCR-HLA and TCR-CMV co-occurrence, with a repertoire-size bias correction applied to TCR pairs. To estimate false discovery rates, a later analysis permuted the HLA or CMV assignments 20 times. In a later analysis, co-occurring TCRs were grouped using DBSCAN, with TCRdist sequence similarity added in when clustering inside HLA-allele-positive subsets. Repertoires with fewer than 30,000 or more than 120,000 public chains were left out of co-occurrence clustering, as were five repertoires with anomalous nucleotide sharing. Drawn from immuneACCESS, this table holds only the in-frame rearrangements with V and J called that TCRdb kept. Clones are partly lost; checked studies trace under half to an unresolved V gene and leave the rest unexplained. That table furnishes V, J and clone size, whereas the DNA furnished D and trimming. The table for this sample lists about 200,000 clones; about 81% of them were counted only once. Jointly, the top ten make up around 6.3% of the sample.

The cysteine opens and the phenylalanine closes a CDR3 of 19 amino acids. The sequence is cut down to CDR3 DNA, 57 bases in frame from base 1. Ends trimmed: V by 1 base, J by 1 base; bases unmatched to a gene: 11. According to the germline V gene, CDR1 reads MNHNS and CDR2 reads SASEGT. The paper's findings and limits, for the study overall: Correlated functional status among segregating V segments might reflect linkage disequilibrium, but an unknown experimental factor could not be ruled out. Across donors, most TCR sequences were observed very rarely, whereas some public TCRs were present in many individuals. Immune exposure information for the cohort was limited to CMV serostatus. In a later analysis, TCR association rates were found to vary across HLA loci, with the most associated TCRs seen for DRB1 alleles and the fewest for HLA-C alleles. A further reported finding was that TCR beta sequences accurately predicted the HLA-A and HLA-B alleles for most subjects in the first cohort. Because the 87-base-pair reads could not distinguish some IMGT-functional V segments, including TRBV6-2 and TRBV6-3, those segments were excluded. The cohort was sequenced for TCR beta chains only, and without alpha or paired-chain data the features that could be detected were limited. A later genetic analysis associated a missense DCLRE1C variant with V-gene and J-gene trimming of TCR beta chains, and an independent cohort replicated the association. Most CMV-associated TCR beta chains appeared to be HLA-restricted in a later analysis, and the HLA associations seemed to be driven largely by CMV exposure. A cluster of highly shared sequence variants was judged likely to be a technical artifact of the sequencing pipeline. The presence/absence analyses assumed that sequencing depth was roughly uniform across donors, and that assumption may not be true. Assigning TCR associations to individual alleles was difficult when HLA alleles, especially DR and DQ, strongly co-occurred. The earlier analysis of approximately 540 of the donors excluded some 15 rarely observed V segments, including chromosome 9 orphons, because counts were too low. Broadly in line with IMGT annotations, most TCR beta V segments showed up in productive rearrangements about 90% or about 30% of the time in an earlier analysis of several hundred of the donors. The authors suggested that the approach could potentially be extended to other disease states and immunological phenotypes. The classifier was reported to diagnose cytomegalovirus status with high specificity and sensitivity in both the original and validation cohorts. Because HLA typing was missing for some donors at each locus, association tests included only the typed subset. In a later analysis, several top co-occurrence clusters were reported to appear linked to parvovirus B19, influenza, CMV and Epstein-Barr virus. The study gave a list of around 170 TCR beta chains associated with cytomegalovirus. According to a later genetic analysis, donors in an Asian-associated ancestry cluster had fewer N-insertions in productive TCRs than the approximately 610-donor mean. In a later analysis, 15,000 to 20,000 TCR beta sequences were associated with specific HLA alleles at a false discovery rate of 0.05. A few of the identified cytomegalovirus-associated TCR beta chains were confirmed in vitro to be specific for cytomegalovirus antigens. In a later analysis, HLA-associated TCR beta chains were found to be more clonally expanded and to have lower generation probabilities than equally common non-associated chains.

On this clone: Its target antigen remains unknown. Nothing much larger sits one base from this clone, and base qualities are not available.

The cohort consisted of 650 to 700 healthy bone marrow donors. At the time of sampling, all cohort members were nominally healthy, though unrecorded immune exposures were likely present. The donor tested CMV seropositive and was one of the 289 seropositive cohort members. A peripheral blood sample was collected from each donor, and TCR beta sequencing was performed on peripheral blood mononuclear cells. The Qiagen DNeasy Blood Extraction Kit was used to extract genomic DNA from the blood cell samples. This sequence was found in a woman aged 45-59 years in good health and CMV-seropositive. This receptor chain uses TRBV6-1 and TRBJ2-1, with 9 bases aligning to TRBD1. Sequencing used PBMCs. The CDR3 region reads CASSEETGGGLSSYNEQFF. In nucleotide form, the sequence is TGTGCCAGCAGTGAAGAAACAGGGGGCGGCCTTTCATCCTACAATGAGCAGTTCTTC.